These T cell receptor beta chains were read from a single sample in a study of shared clonotypes between healthy human individuals. Some clones are missing from TCRdb's copy, which holds only in-frame ones; the method was immunoSEQ multiplex PCR. The table has 90,000 to 130,000 clones, roughly 70% seen once. Material for sequencing was memory CD8+ T cells sorted from blood. The receptors stem from a woman in her thirties in good health. Each CDR3 is given with its conserved first and last residue. A D gene is named only where the DNA matches it firmly. Part of the rows lack a size; the others show once, few, many or a class for expanded clones.

TRBJ2-7,.,TRBD2,TRBV25-1,TGTGCCAGCAGTCCAGCGGGAGGGTCCTCCTACGAGCAGTACTTC,CASSPAGGSSYEQYF
TRBJ2-1,few,TRBD1,TRBV6-1,TGTGCCAGCAGCCGGGACAGATCATTCTACAATGAGCAGTTCTTC,CASSRDRSFYNEQFF
TRBJ1-1,many,.,TRBV6-1,TGTGCCAGCAGTGAAGACCGCACAGTGAACACTGAAGCTTTCTTT,CASSEDRTVNTEAFF
TRBJ2-3,many,.,TRBV11-2,TGTGCCAGCACCTTCTACTCGAGCACAGATACGCAGTATTTT,CASTFYSSTDTQYF
TRBJ2-3,.,.,TRBV11-2,TGTGCCAGCAGTTGGGGCGATACGCAGTATTTT,CASSWGDTQYF
TRBJ2-1,.,.,TRBV11-2,TGTGCCAGCAGCTTACGGCTCCTTGGCGCTGAAGTGCGGGGTGGTGAGCAGTTCTTC,CASSLRLLGAEVRGGEQFF
TRBJ2-2,few,.,TRBV6-1,TGTGCCAGCAGTGATAAGCCCCTCACCGGGGAGCTGTTTTTT,CASSDKPLTGELFF
TRBJ1-2,.,.,TRBV5-1,TGCGCCAGCAGCTCCGAAGGCGGCTATGGCTACACCTTC,CASSSEGGYGYTF
TRBJ2-1,.,.,TRBV10-2,TGCGCCAGCACCCCTAGTCCCGGGTGGGATGAGCAGTTCTTC,CASTPSPGWDEQFF
TRBJ1-5,few,.,TRBV28,TGTGCCAGCAGTTTATGGGGCTCGGGTCAGCCCCAGCATTTT,CASSLWGSGQPQHF
TRBJ2-2,.,.,TRBV14,TGTGCCAGCAGCCAAACTAGTGCCGGGGAGCTGTTTTTT,CASSQTSAGELFF
TRBJ1-6,.,TRBD1,TRBV2,TGTGCCAGCAGTGTGTCAGGGGGACTAAATTCACCCCTCCACTTT,CASSVSGGLNSPLHF
TRBJ2-1,.,TRBD2,TRBV29-1,TGCAGCGTTGAAGATTGGCTAGCGGGAGTTAGGAATGAGCAGTTCTTC,CSVEDWLAGVRNEQFF
TRBJ1-1,.,.,TRBV19,TGTGCCAGTTCCTCGGGACGAACTTTTAACACTGAAGCTTTCTTT,CASSSGRTFNTEAFF
TRBJ2-2,.,.,TRBV14,TGTGCCAGCAGCCAGATACAGGGGAACACCGGGGAGCTGTTTTTT,CASSQIQGNTGELFF
TRBJ2-1,few,TRBD1,TRBV28,TGTGCCAGCAGTTTAGGGACAGGATACAATGAGCAGTTCTTC,CASSLGTGYNEQFF
TRBJ2-7,.,.,TRBV5-1,TGCGCCAGCAACTTGGAGTACGGGGTGGACGAGCAGTACTTC,CASNLEYGVDEQYF
TRBJ1-2,.,.,TRBV11-2,TGTGCCAGCAGCTTAGATAGGCCGCAGGTCTGGGGCTACACCTTC,CASSLDRPQVWGYTF
TRBJ2-2,many,.,TRBV6-4,TGTGCCAGCAGTGACCGGGACACGAACACCGGGGAGCTGTTTTTT,CASSDRDTNTGELFF
TRBJ2-7,.,TRBD2,TRBV28,TGTGCCAGCCTCAGGAGCGGGAGGGCCCGCGAGCAGTACTTC,CASLRSGRAREQYF
TRBJ2-7,few,.,TRBV27,TGTGCCAGCAGTTTCACCGGGACACGCTACGAGCAGTACTTC,CASSFTGTRYEQYF
TRBJ2-1,.,TRBD2,TRBV19,TGTGCCAGTTCCCCTGCTAGCGGGATGAGCTCCTACAATGAGCAGTTCTTC,CASSPASGMSSYNEQFF
TRBJ1-5,few,TRBD1,TRBV6-1,TGTGCCAGCATGACAGGGGAGGTACAGCCCCAGCATTTT,CASMTGEVQPQHF
TRBJ2-1,.,TRBD2,TRBV6-4,TGTGCCAGCAGCTTGTCCGGGACTAGCGGCTCCTTTGAGCAGTTCTTC,CASSLSGTSGSFEQFF
TRBJ1-2,.,.,TRBV5-1,TGCGCCAGCAGCTTGGTGTCGGCTAACTATGGCTACACCTTC,CASSLVSANYGYTF
TRBJ2-2,.,TRBD2,TRBV11-2,TGTGCCAGCAGCTTAGAGGGCGGACTAGCGGGAGGGAACACCGGGGAGCTGTTTTTT,CASSLEGGLAGGNTGELFF
TRBJ1-4,.,.,TRBV18,TGTGCCAGCTCACCCCGCAGGGCCTATAATGAAAAACTGTTTTTT,CASSPRRAYNEKLFF
TRBJ2-7,once,TRBD2,TRBV10-3,TGTGCCATCAGTGTGCGGGAGGGTCCCTACGAGCAGTACTTC,CAISVREGPYEQYF
TRBJ1-2,.,.,TRBV9,TGTGCCAGCACAGGGTTTGGCTATGGCTACACCTTC,CASTGFGYGYTF
TRBJ1-2,.,.,TRBV6-6,TGTGCCAGCAGTGACGGGTGGATTGGCTACACCTTC,CASSDGWIGYTF
TRBJ1-1,.,TRBD1,TRBV4-2,TGTGCCAGCAGCCAAGATGCGAGGGGGCGAGCTTTCTTT,CASSQDARGRAFF
TRBJ2-7,few,TRBD1,TRBV5-3,TGTGCCAGCAGCCAAGTCGGGACAGGGGCCTACGAGCAGTACTTC,CASSQVGTGAYEQYF
TRBJ2-7,.,.,TRBV11-3,TGTGCCAGCAGCTTCATAGCGGCCTACGAGCAGTACTTC,CASSFIAAYEQYF
TRBJ2-7,.,TRBD2,TRBV6-6,TGTGCCAGCAGTTACGGGGGGGTCTACGAGCAGTACTTC,CASSYGGVYEQYF
TRBJ2-7,.,.,TRBV5-4,TGTGCCAGCAGCCCTGGGAAGCGGGCACCCTACGAGCAGTACTTC,CASSPGKRAPYEQYF
TRBJ1-1,.,TRBD1,TRBV29-1,TGCAGCGCCGAAGGCAGGGGGAGCACTGAAGCTTTCTTT,CSAEGRGSTEAFF
TRBJ2-1,few,.,TRBV6-4,TGTGCCAGCAGTGAGGTGGGGGGCGAGGGTGAGCAGTTCTTC,CASSEVGGEGEQFF
TRBJ2-5,.,.,TRBV7-6,TGTGCCAGCAGCTTAATGCAGGGACAAGAGACCCAGTACTTC,CASSLMQGQETQYF
TRBJ1-1,.,.,TRBV5-4,TGTGCCAGCAGCTTGGGGACACACACTGAAGCTTTCTTT,CASSLGTHTEAFF
TRBJ1-1,.,.,TRBV19,TGTGCCAGTAGTATATGGCAGGGTACTGAAGCTTTCTTT,CASSIWQGTEAFF
TRBJ1-5,few,.,TRBV5-5,TGTGCCAGCAGCTTAGGGGATCAGCCCCAGCATTTT,CASSLGDQPQHF
TRBJ1-2,.,.,TRBV4-1,TGCGCCAGCAGCCAAGTGGGCCAGGGAGAAAAGAACTATGGCTACACCTTC,CASSQVGQGEKNYGYTF
TRBJ2-7,.,.,TRBV6-1,TGTGCCAGCAGTGGGCGGGGTAGCTCCTACGAGCAGTACTTC,CASSGRGSSYEQYF
TRBJ1-1,.,TRBD1,TRBV7-8,TGTGCCAGCAGTCCACCCCGGGACAGGGGTACTGAAGCTTTCTTT,CASSPPRDRGTEAFF
TRBJ2-7,once,TRBD1,TRBV5-6,TGTGCCAGCAGCTGGGGACAGGGATCGTACGAGCAGTACTTC,CASSWGQGSYEQYF
TRBJ2-7,.,TRBD2,TRBV18,TGTGCCAGCTCACCCACTAGCGCACCAGCCTACGAGCAGTACTTC,CASSPTSAPAYEQYF
TRBJ1-5,few,.,TRBV6-5,TGTGCCAGCAGTTACGGTGAGCGTCAGCCCCAGCATTTT,CASSYGERQPQHF
TRBJ1-1,.,.,TRBV5-1,TGCGCCAGCAGATATCAGGTGAACACTGAAGCTTTCTTT,CASRYQVNTEAFF
TRBJ2-5,.,TRBD1,TRBV28,TGTGCCAGCAGTTCCGGGACAGTACAAGAGACCCAGTACTTC,CASSSGTVQETQYF
TRBJ2-1,.,.,TRBV28,TGTGCCAGCAGGCCCCCAAGGGATGTCCATGAGCAGTTCTTC,CASRPPRDVHEQFF
TRBJ2-5,.,TRBD2,TRBV9,TGTGCCAGCAGCCCCGACTGGGCGGGGGGGTTGGAGACCCAGTACTTC,CASSPDWAGGLETQYF
TRBJ2-1,.,.,TRBV29-1,TGCAGCGTAAACAGGGGCGGAGCGGGAGTTGAGCAGTTCTTC,CSVNRGGAGVEQFF
TRBJ2-2,many,.,TRBV28,TGTGCCAGCAGGAGGAGATCCGGGGAGCTGTTTTTT,CASRRRSGELFF
TRBJ1-1,.,.,TRBV27,TGTGCCAGCAGTTTATTGGGGGCTCGGACTGAAGCTTTCTTT,CASSLLGARTEAFF
TRBJ2-3,many,TRBD2,TRBV6-1,TGTGCCAGCAGCGCACTAGCGGGAGGGCCAGATACGCAGTATTTT,CASSALAGGPDTQYF
TRBJ2-1,.,.,TRBV4-1,TGCGCCAGCAGCCAAGATTCGGTGAGGGAGCAGAGCTCCTACAATGAGCAGTTCTTC,CASSQDSVREQSSYNEQFF
TRBJ2-7,few,.,TRBV29-1,TGCAGCGTTGTAGAGGCAGGACTTACCTACGAGCAGTACTTC,CSVVEAGLTYEQYF
TRBJ2-2,.,.,TRBV6-4,TGTGCCAGCAGTGGGGTAGCGGAATCTAACACCGGGGAGCTGTTTTTT,CASSGVAESNTGELFF
TRBJ2-7,few,TRBD2,TRBV10-2,TGCGCCAGCAGAGCCGGGACTAGCGAAACCTACGAGCAGTACTTC,CASRAGTSETYEQYF
TRBJ1-6,few,.,TRBV30,TGTGCCTGGAAGGAAGGCTCACCCCTCCACTTT,CAWKEGSPLHF